A single sample is the source of the 21 T cell receptor beta chains below, sequenced in a study of blood T cell repertoires in COVID-19. This table comes from immunoSEQ multiplex PCR, and its TCRdb copy is limited to in-frame clones, with some not included. The sample has around 300,000 clones, 90% seen once; the top ten hold 3.5% to 4.5%. Material: PBMCs or T cells enriched from blood (not recorded which). These receptors originate from a woman between 18 and 30 years old with acute COVID-19.

The chain links TRBV18 to TRBJ1-5; 8 bases line up with TRBD1. V dropped 3 bases and J dropped 5; count of bases not matched to a gene: 3. CDR1 and CDR2 from the germline V gene are KGHSH and LQKENI. This CDR3 contains 14 residues. CDR3 DNA sequence: TGTGCCAGCTCACCCACAGGGGGGGATCAGCCCCAGCATTTT. Protein product: CASSPTGGDQPQHF. Variable domain in full (rest from reference TRBV18 and TRBJ1-5): NAGVMQNPRHLVRRRGQEARLRCSPMKGHSHVYWYRQLPEEGLKFMVYLQKENIIDESGMPKERFSAEFPKEGPSILRIQQVVRGDSAAYFCASSPTGGDQPQHFGDGTRLSIL.

The chain links TRBV5-1 to TRBJ2-1; TRBD2 agrees at 9 bases. Germline-derived CDR1 and CDR2 are SGHRS and YFSETQ. The CDR3 contains 15 residues. Trimming took 4 bases from V and 9 from J; bases not matched to a gene: 11. The CDR3 protein is CASSILAGRPGEQFF. CDR3 nucleotide sequence: TGCGCCAGCAGCATTCTAGCGGGGAGACCCGGTGAGCAGTTCTTC.

The genes are TRBV6-2 or TRBV6-3 and TRBJ2-1, with 8 bases matching TRBD2. The V and J ends lost 1 base and 4 bases, in that order; junction bases with no gene match: 3. CDR3 size: 15 residues. In germline, CDR1 is MNHEY, CDR2 SVGEGT. The CDR3 protein is CASSYYSGAYNEQFF. DNA of the CDR3: TGTGCCAGCAGTTACTATAGCGGGGCTTACAATGAGCAGTTCTTC.

The chain employs TRBV6-2 or TRBV6-3 and TRBJ2-1; 8 bases agree with TRBD2. The CDR3 is 16 amino acids. V was clipped by 6 bases and J by 5 bases; unmatched bases: 12. CDR1 and CDR2 from the germline V gene are MNHEY and SVGEGT. CDR3 amino acids: CASSNPGLVFHNEQFF. As DNA, the CDR3 is TGTGCCAGCAGCAACCCGGGACTAGTGTTCCACAATGAGCAGTTCTTC.

The rearrangement joins TRBV7-9 to TRBJ2-1; 12 bases are a match to TRBD2. In germline, CDR1 is SEHNR, CDR2 FQNEAQ (reference sequence). V lost 3 bases and J lost 8; bases outside the gene matches: 14. There are 18 residues in the CDR3. CDR3 protein: CASSLPSGRAPGFHEQFF. The CDR3 DNA reads TGTGCCAGCAGCTTGCCTAGCGGGAGGGCCCCGGGATTCCATGAGCAGTTCTTC. Full variable domain (remainder filled in from reference TRBV7-9 and TRBJ2-1): DTGVSQNPRHKITKRGQNVTFRCDPISEHNRLYWYRQTLGQGPEFLTYFQNEAQLEKSRLLSDRFSAERPKGSFSTLEIQRTEQGDSAMYLCASSLPSGRAPGFHEQFFGPGTRLTVL.

The chain employs TRBV28 and TRBJ2-6; 10 positions match TRBD1. The V gene's germline CDR1 is MDHEN and CDR2 SYDVKM. The CDR3 sequence is 16 residues long. V gave up 6 bases and J gave up 3 bases; unmatched junction bases: 5. CDR3 nucleotides: TGTGCCAGCAGGGGACAGGGGAAGAATGGGGCCAACGTCCTGACTTTC. Translating gives CASRGQGKNGANVLTF.

With regard to this clone: Within the sample, other DNA sequences also encode this same CDR3. The CDR3 region has the DNA TGTGCCAGCAGTTTAAGGGGGGGTGGCTACACCTTC. It translates to CASSLRGGGYTF. The gene calls are TRBV28 and TRBJ1-2; possibly TRBD1 for D (6 bases). Germline-derived CDR1 and CDR2 are MDHEN and SYDVKM. V lost 2 bases and J lost 7, with 8 bases in between. This CDR3 comprises 12 residues.

This rearrangement joins TRBV28 to TRBJ2-7; 11 bases align to TRBD2. V was clipped by 10 bases and J by 5 bases; unmatched bases: 16. The CDR3 extends over 16 amino acids. Germline CDR1 MDHEN, CDR2 SYDVKM. CDR3: CATGLAAATRWHEQYF. The CDR3 coding sequence is TGTGCCACGGGACTAGCGGCCGCGACCCGATGGCACGAGCAGTACTTC.

Worth noting for this clone: Other DNA sequences from this sample encode an identical CDR3 as well. The rearrangement links TRBV3-1 (or the pseudogene TRBV3-2) to TRBJ2-7, with D possibly being TRBD2 (5 bases). The V gene's germline CDR1 is LGHDT and CDR2 YNNKEL (reference sequence). V gave up 1 base and J gave up 2 bases, with 6 bases separating them. The CDR3 covers 13 residues. The CDR3 is CASSQGRAYEQYF. In DNA form, the CDR3 reads TGTGCCAGCAGCCAAGGGCGGGCCTACGAGCAGTACTTC.

The chain combines TRBV6-5 with TRBJ2-3; 7 bases align to TRBD2. The germline gives CDR1 MNHEY, CDR2 SVGAGI. The CDR3 covers 12 residues. V was pared by 8 bases and J by 6 bases, with 5 bases of the junction left unmatched. CDR3 in amino acids: CASGRAQDTQYF. DNA for the CDR3: TGTGCCAGCGGGAGGGCCCAGGATACGCAGTATTTT.

V gene TRBV7-8 combines with J gene TRBJ1-2; weak D call: TRBD1 (5 bases). CDR1 SGHVS and CDR2 FQNEAQ come from the germline V gene. Deletions cut 3 bases from V and 8 bases from J, with 22 bases between. The CDR3 sequence is 16 residues long. Here the CDR3 reads CASSFKYAGTAEGYTF. The CDR3 DNA follows: TGTGCCAGCAGCTTTAAGTATGCGGGGACTGCCGAGGGCTACACCTTC.

A few counts support this clone. The rearrangement uses TRBV7-2 and TRBJ1-2, with a possible D match to TRBD1 (5 bases). V was shortened by 4 bases and J by 0 bases, with 15 bases between the two germline ends. This CDR3 spans 16 amino acids. Germline V CDR1 and CDR2: SGHTA, FQGNSA. CDR3: CASSSQGAHSNYGYTF. The CDR3 DNA is TGTGCCAGCAGCTCCCAAGGGGCCCATTCTAACTATGGCTACACCTTC.

The rearrangement joins TRBV5-6 to TRBJ2-2, with D possibly being TRBD1 (6 bases). The germline V gene encodes CDR1 SGHDT and CDR2 YYEEEE. Trimming stripped 3 bases from V and 7 bases from J, with 10 bases between. The CDR3 spans 13 residues. This CDR3 reads CASSYEGGGELFF. For the CDR3, the DNA is TGTGCCAGCAGCTATGAAGGGGGCGGGGAGCTGTTTTTT.

This clone occurred a few times. The chain employs TRBV5-1 and TRBJ1-2; weak D call: TRBD1 (5 bases). CDR3 length: 13 residues. The V and J ends lost 0 bases and 8 bases respectively, with 11 bases between them. Germline CDR1 is SGHRS and CDR2 is YFSETQ. This CDR3 is CASSLGQRDGYTF. In DNA form, the CDR3 reads TGCGCCAGCAGCTTGGGACAGCGGGACGGCTACACCTTC.

This clone appeared once. This chain links TRBV19 with TRBJ2-1, with 9 bases identical to TRBD2. The junction had 5 bases not matched to a gene; V was cut back by 5 bases and J by 9 bases. Germline CDR1 LNHDA, CDR2 SQIVND (reference sequence). The CDR3 consists of 13 residues. For the CDR3, the DNA is TGTGCCAGTAGTCTTAGCGGGAGAGGTGAGCAGTTCTTC. It encodes CASSLSGRGEQFF.

This clone was picked up many times. The gene calls are TRBV27 and TRBJ2-1; 7 bases align to TRBD2. In germline, CDR1 is MNHEY, CDR2 SMNVEV (reference sequence). V trimming: 6 bases; J trimming: 6 bases; junction bases outside the gene matches: 14. CDR3 length: 16 amino acids. The CDR3 spells CASSPRGGSRSNEQFF. The CDR3 region has the DNA TGTGCCAGCAGCCCTAGGGGCGGGAGTAGGTCCAATGAGCAGTTCTTC.

The V and J genes are TRBV5-1 and TRBJ1-4; TRBD1 matches 8 bases. Trimming took 2 bases from V and 5 from J; bases not matched to a gene: 5. Looked up from germline, CDR1 is SGHRS and CDR2 is YFSETQ. The CDR3 extends over 15 amino acids. The CDR3 DNA is TGCGCCAGCAGCTTTGGGACAGGACAAAATGAAAAACTGTTTTTT. Amino acid sequence: CASSFGTGQNEKLFF.

The chain employs TRBV9 and TRBJ1-2; the match to TRBD1 covers 7 bases. Per the germline V gene, CDR1 is SGDLS and CDR2 is YYNGEE. The CDR3 loop spans 15 amino acids. J gave up 4 bases and V 3 bases, and 9 bases lay outside the gene matches. CDR3 residues: CASSADPQGTYGYTF. CDR3 in DNA: TGTGCCAGCAGCGCGGACCCACAGGGGACCTATGGCTACACCTTC. Looking up the rest from reference TRBV9 and TRBJ1-2 gives the full variable domain: DSGVTQTPKHLITATGQRVTLRCSPRSGDLSVYWYQQSLDQGLQFLIQYYNGEERAKGNILERFSAQQFPDLHSELNLSSLELGDSALYFCASSADPQGTYGYTFGSGTRLTVV.

V gene TRBV9 combines with J gene TRBJ1-1; weak D call: TRBD1 (6 bases). The V gene lost 2 bases and the J gene lost 5 bases, with 16 bases spanning the gap. This CDR3 has 15 amino acids. From germline, CDR1 is SGDLS and CDR2 YYNGEE. Here the CDR3 reads CASSVLGQGTTEAFF. CDR3 DNA: TGTGCCAGCAGCGTTCTCGGGCAGGGGACAACTGAAGCTTTCTTT.

A single count supports this clone. The V and J genes are TRBV7-9 and TRBJ2-4; D unclear. This CDR3 has 15 amino acids. V shed 5 bases and J shed 1 base, with 12 bases lying between them. The germline V gene has CDR1 SEHNR and CDR2 FQNEAQ (reference sequence). The CDR3 DNA reads TGTGCCAGCAGCCAAGTTGCGTCGGCCAAAAACATTCAGTACTTC. Its protein product is CASSQVASAKNIQYF.

The chain recombines TRBV28 with TRBJ1-2; TRBD1 might be the D (6 bases). Trimming shortened V by 2 bases and J by 5 bases, and 18 bases separated the two germline ends. From germline, CDR1 is MDHEN and CDR2 SYDVKM. The CDR3 is 16 residues long. The CDR3 nucleotides are TGTGCCAGCAGTTTAGAGGTCAGGGACAAGCCTTATGGCTACACCTTC. Translation: CASSLEVRDKPYGYTF.